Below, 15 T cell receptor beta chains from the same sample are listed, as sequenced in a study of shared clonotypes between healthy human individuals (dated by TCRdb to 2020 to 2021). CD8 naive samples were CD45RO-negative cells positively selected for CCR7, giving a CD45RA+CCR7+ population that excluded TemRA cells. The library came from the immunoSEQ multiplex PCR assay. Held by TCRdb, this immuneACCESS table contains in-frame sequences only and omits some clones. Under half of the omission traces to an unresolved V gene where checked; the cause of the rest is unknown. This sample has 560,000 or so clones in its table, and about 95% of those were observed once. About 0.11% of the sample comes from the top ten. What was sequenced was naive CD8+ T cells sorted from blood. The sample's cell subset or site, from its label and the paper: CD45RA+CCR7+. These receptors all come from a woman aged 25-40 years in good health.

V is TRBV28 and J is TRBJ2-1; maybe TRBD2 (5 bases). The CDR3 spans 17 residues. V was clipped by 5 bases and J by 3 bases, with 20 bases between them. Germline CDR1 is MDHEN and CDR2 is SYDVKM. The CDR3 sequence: CASSPPVGLAIYNEQFF. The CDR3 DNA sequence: TGTGCCAGCAGTCCCCCGGTTGGTCTAGCAATCTACAATGAGCAGTTCTTC.

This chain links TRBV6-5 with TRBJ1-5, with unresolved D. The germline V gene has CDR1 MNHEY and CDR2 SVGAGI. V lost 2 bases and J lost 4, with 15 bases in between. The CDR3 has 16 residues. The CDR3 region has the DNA TGTGCCAGCAGTTACCCCCGGACTAGGGCAAATCAGCCCCAGCATTTT. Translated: CASSYPRTRANQPQHF.

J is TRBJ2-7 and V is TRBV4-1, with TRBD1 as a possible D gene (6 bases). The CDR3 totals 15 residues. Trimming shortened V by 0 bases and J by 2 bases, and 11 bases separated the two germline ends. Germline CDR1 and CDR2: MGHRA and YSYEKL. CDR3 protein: CASSQEVRGTYEQYF. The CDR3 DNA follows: TGCGCCAGCAGCCAAGAGGTCAGGGGTACCTACGAGCAGTACTTC.

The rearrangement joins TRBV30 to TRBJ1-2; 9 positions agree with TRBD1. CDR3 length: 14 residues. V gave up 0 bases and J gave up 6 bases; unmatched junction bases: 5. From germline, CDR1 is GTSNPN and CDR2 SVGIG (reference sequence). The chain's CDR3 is CAWSVLDRGDGYTF. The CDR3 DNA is TGTGCCTGGAGTGTGCTGGACAGGGGAGATGGCTACACCTTC.

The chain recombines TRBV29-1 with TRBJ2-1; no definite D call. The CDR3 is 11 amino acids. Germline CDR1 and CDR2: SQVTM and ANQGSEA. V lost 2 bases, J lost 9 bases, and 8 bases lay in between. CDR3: CSVEIFAEQFF. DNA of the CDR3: TGCAGCGTTGAAATCTTCGCTGAGCAGTTCTTC.

The CDR3 here is CASSYGLGGEQFF. CDR3 sequence (DNA): TGTGCCAGCAGCTATGGACTAGGGGGTGAGCAGTTCTTC. The chain has TRBV5-4 and TRBJ2-1; tentatively, D is TRBD2 (7 bases). CDR3 length: 13 amino acids. The germline CDR1 and CDR2 sequences are SGHNT and YYREEE (reference sequence). V was pared by 3 bases and J by 9 bases, with 13 bases between.

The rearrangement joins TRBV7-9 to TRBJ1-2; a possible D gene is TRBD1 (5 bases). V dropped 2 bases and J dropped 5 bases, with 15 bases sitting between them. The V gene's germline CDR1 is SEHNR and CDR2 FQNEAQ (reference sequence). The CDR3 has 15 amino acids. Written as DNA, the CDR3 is TGTGCCAGCAGCTTAAGGGGCTCCAAGGATTATGGCTACACCTTC. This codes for CASSLRGSKDYGYTF.

CDR3 sequence: CASSPDSFGNTIYF. In DNA, the CDR3 is TGCGCCAGCAGCCCCGACAGTTTTGGAAACACCATATATTTT. The rearrangement links TRBV5-1 to TRBJ1-3; D perhaps matches TRBD1 (5 bases). This CDR3 is built from 14 residues. In germline, CDR1 is SGHRS, CDR2 YFSETQ. The V end was cut by 4 bases, the J end by 3 bases, with 11 bases between.

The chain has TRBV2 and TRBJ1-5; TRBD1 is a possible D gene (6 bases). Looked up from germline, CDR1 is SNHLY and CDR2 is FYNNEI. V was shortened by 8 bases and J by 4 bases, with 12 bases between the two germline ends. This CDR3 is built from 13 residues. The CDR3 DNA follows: TGTGCCAGCCTAGGGGGGGGAAATCAGCCCCAGCATTTT. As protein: CASLGGGNQPQHF.

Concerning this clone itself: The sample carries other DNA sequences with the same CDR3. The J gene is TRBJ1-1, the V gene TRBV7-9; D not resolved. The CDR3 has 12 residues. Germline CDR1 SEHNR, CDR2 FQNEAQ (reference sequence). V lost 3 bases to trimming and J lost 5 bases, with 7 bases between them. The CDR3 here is CASSFFGTEAFF. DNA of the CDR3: TGTGCCAGCAGCTTTTTCGGGACTGAAGCTTTCTTT.

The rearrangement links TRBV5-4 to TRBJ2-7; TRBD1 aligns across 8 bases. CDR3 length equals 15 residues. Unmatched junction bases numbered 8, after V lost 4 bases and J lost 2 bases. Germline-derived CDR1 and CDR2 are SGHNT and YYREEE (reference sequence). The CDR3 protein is CASSDGQGPTYEQYF. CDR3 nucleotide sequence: TGTGCCAGCAGCGACGGACAGGGCCCTACCTACGAGCAGTACTTC.

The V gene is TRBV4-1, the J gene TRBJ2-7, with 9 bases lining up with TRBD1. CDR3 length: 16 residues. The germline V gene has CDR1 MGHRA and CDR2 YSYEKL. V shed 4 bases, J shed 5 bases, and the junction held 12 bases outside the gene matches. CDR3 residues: CASSLGQGTGRHEQYF. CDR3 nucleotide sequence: TGCGCCAGCAGCCTAGGCCAAGGGACAGGGAGGCACGAGCAGTACTTC.

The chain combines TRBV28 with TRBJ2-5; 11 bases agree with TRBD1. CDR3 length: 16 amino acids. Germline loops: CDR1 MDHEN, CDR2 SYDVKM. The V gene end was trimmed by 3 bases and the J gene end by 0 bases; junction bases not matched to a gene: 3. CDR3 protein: CASSFPGQGDQETQYF. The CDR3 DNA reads TGTGCCAGCAGTTTTCCGGGACAGGGGGACCAAGAGACCCAGTACTTC.

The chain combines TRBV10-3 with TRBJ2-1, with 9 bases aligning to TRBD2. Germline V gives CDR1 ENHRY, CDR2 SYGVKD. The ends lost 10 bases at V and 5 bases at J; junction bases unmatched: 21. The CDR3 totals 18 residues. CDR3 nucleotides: TGTGCCACCAGCCGAGGAGAAGGCGGGAGGGCAAAGGACAATGAGCAGTTCTTC. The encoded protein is CATSRGEGGRAKDNEQFF.

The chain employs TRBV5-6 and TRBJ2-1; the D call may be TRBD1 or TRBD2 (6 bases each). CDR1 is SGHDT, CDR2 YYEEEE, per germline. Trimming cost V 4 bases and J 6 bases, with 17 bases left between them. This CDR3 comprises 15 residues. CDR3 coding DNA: TGTGCCAGCAGCCCGGGGGCGAGGGCCTCCAATGAGCAGTTCTTC. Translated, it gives CASSPGARASNEQFF.